Described below is a single T cell receptor (beta chain) sequence and its context. The sample belongs to a study of control samples from healthy donors and cancer patients. Assay: immunoSEQ multiplex PCR; the TCRdb copy retains only in-frame clones and omits some. The data contain 130,000 or so clones, around nine tenths of them singletons. The CDR3 loop spans 18 amino acids. Trimming removed 4 bases from V and 0 bases from J, with 19 bases in between. The germline V gene has CDR1 SNHLY and CDR2 FYNNEI. The chain links TRBV2 to TRBJ1-5, with TRBD1 as a possible D gene (5 bases). The receptor comes from a man aged 45-65 years in good health. Sequencing was done on a sample of blood. CDR3 loop: CASSGDGLSTYSNQPQHF. DNA of the CDR3: TGTGCCAGCAGTGGGGACGGACTTAGTACTTATAGCAATCAGCCCCAGCATTTT. The full variable domain, in which reference TRBV2 and TRBJ1-5 provide the parts outside the CDR3, is EPEVTQTPSHQVTQMGQEVILRCVPISNHLYFYWYRQILGQKVEFLVSFYNNEISEKSEIFDDQFSVERPDGSNFTLKIRSTKLEDSAMYFCASSGDGLSTYSNQPQHFGDGTRLSIL.